This TCR beta chain was recovered during a study of T cell clonotyping in hematopoietic cell transplantation. The CDR3 spans 13 residues. Trimming removed 1 base at V and 2 bases at J, with 5 bases between. CDR1 is MGHRA and CDR2 is YSYEKL in the germline V gene. Using immunoSEQ multiplex PCR, the repertoire was profiled, and TCRdb retains in-frame clones only, with some absent. The sample includes roughly 29,000 clones, roughly 80% of them seen just once. Time point described: recipient sample about 28 days before transplant, after cytoreduction. The V and J genes are TRBV4-1 and TRBJ2-5; D remains ambiguous. The clonotype comes from a woman aged 25 to 45 with chronic myeloid leukemia. Some clones in this sample may be carry-over from other donors' samples. The sample here was peripheral blood mononuclear cells, taken before stem cell transplant. CDR3 nucleotides: TGCGCCAGCAGCCAAGTTCAACAAGAGACCCAGTACTTC. Translation gives CASSQVQQETQYF.